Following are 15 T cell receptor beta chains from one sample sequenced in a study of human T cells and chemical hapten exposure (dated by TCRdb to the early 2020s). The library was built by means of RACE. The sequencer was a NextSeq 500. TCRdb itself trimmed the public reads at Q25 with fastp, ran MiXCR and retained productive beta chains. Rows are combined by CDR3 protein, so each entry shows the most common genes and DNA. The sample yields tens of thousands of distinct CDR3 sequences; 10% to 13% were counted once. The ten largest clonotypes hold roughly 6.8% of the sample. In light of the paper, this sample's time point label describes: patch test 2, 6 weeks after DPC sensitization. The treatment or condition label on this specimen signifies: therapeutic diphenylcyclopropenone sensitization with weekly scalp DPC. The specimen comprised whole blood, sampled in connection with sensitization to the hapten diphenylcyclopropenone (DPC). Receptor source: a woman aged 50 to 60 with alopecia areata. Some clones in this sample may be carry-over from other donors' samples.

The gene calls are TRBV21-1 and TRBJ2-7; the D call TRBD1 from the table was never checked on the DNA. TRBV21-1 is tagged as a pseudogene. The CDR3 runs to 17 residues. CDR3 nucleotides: TGTGCCAGCAGCAAAGGCCCGACAGGGTGCGGCTCCTACGAGCAGTACTTC. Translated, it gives CASSKGPTGCGSYEQYF.

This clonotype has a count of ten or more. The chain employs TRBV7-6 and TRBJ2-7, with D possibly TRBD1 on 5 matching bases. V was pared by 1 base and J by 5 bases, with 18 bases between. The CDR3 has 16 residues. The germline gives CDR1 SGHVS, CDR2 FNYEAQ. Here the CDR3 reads CASSLEAQGSANEQYF. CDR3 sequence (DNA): TGTGCCAGCAGCTTAGAGGCCCAGGGAAGCGCTAACGAGCAGTACTTC.

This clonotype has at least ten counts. The CDR3 DNA is TGTGCCAGCAGCGGGGCCGTAGCGGTCGGGGAGCTGTTTTTT. It translates to CASSGAVAVGELFF. V gene TRBV7-8 combines with J gene TRBJ2-2; D is perhaps TRBD2 (6 bases). V was trimmed by 5 bases and J by 7 bases, leaving 14 bases between them. CDR3 size: 14 residues. Germline CDR1 and CDR2: SGHVS and FQNEAQ.

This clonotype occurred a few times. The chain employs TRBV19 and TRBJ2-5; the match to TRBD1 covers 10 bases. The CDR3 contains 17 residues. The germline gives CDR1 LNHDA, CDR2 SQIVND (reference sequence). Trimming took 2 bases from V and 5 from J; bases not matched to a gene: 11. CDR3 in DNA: TGTGCCAGTAGTATAAGACAGGGGGCGGTTCTCCCCGAGACCCAGTACTTC. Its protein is CASSIRQGAVLPETQYF.

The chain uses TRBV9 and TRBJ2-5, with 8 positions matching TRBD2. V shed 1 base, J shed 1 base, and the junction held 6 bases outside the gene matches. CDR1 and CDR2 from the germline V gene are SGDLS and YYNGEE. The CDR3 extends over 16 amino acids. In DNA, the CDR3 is TGTGCCAGCAGCGTAACAAGCGGGAGTACCCAAGAGACCCAGTACTTC. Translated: CASSVTSGSTQETQYF.

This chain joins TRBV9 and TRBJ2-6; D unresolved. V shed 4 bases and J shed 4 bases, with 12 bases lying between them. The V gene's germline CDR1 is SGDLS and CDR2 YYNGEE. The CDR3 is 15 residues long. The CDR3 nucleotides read TGTGCCAGCAGCACCCATAGTATAGGGGCCAACGTCCTGACTTTC. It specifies CASSTHSIGANVLTF.

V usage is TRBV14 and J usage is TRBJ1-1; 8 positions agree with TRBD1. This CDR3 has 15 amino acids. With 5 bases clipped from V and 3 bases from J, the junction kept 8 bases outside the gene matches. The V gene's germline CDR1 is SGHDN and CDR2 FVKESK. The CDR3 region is CASSSTGEGDTEAFF. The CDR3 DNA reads TGTGCCAGCAGCTCGACAGGGGAAGGGGACACTGAAGCTTTCTTT.

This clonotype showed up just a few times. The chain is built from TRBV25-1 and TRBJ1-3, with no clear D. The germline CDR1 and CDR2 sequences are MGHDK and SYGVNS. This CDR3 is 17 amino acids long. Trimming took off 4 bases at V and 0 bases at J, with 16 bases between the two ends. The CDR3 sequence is CASSAPVSAYSGNTIYF. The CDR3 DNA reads TGTGCCAGCAGTGCCCCAGTGAGCGCTTACTCTGGAAACACCATATATTTT.

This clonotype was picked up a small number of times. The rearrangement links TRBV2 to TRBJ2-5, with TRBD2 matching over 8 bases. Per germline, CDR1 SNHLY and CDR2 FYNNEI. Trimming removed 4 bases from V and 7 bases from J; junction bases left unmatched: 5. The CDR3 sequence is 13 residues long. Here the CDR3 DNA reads TGTGCCAGCAGTGGGCTAGCGGGCGGGACCCAGTACTTC. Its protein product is CASSGLAGGTQYF.

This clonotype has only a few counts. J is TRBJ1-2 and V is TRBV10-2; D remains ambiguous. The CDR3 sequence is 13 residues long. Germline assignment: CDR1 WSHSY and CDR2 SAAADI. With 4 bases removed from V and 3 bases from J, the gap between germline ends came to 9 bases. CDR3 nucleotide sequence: TGCGCCAGCAGTGGAACTGGTGACTATGGCTACACCTTC. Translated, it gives CASSGTGDYGYTF.

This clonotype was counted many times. Written as DNA, the CDR3 is TGTGCCAGCAGCCCGGGACTAGCGGGAGTTCACTACGAGCAGTACTTC. Translation gives CASSPGLAGVHYEQYF. J is TRBJ2-7 and V is TRBV3-1; 14 bases are a match to TRBD2. V shed 4 bases, J shed 3 bases, and the junction held 5 bases outside the gene matches. Germline V gene data show CDR1 as LGHDT and CDR2 as YNNKEL (reference sequence). CDR3 length equals 16 residues.

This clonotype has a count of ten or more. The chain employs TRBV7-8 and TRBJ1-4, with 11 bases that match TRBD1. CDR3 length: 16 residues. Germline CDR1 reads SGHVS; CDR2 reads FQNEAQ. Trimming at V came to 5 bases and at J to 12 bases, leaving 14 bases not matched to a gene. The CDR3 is CASSARPGTGGMQLFF. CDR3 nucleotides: TGTGCCAGCAGCGCCCGACCCGGGACAGGGGGTATGCAACTGTTTTTT.

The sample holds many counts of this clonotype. The CDR3 coding sequence is TGTGCCAGCAGTGTGGGCTATAGCTCCTACGAGCAGTACTTC. The encoded protein is CASSVGYSSYEQYF. The rearrangement uses TRBV27 and TRBJ2-7; no clear D gene. Looked up from germline, CDR1 is MNHEY and CDR2 is SMNVEV (reference sequence). This CDR3 is built from 14 residues. Between the trimmed V and J ends, which lost 5 bases and 0 bases, there was a span of 11 bases.

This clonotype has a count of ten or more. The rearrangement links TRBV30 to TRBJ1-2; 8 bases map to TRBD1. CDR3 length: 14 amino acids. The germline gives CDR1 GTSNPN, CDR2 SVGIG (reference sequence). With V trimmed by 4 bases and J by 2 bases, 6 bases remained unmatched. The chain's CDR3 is CAWTNRGFNYGYTF. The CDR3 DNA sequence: TGTGCCTGGACGAACAGGGGGTTCAACTATGGCTACACCTTC.

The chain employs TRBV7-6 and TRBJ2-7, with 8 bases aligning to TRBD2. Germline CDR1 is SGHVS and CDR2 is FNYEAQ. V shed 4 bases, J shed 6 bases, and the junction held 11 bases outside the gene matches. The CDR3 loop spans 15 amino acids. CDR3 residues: CASSSGVGTSIEQYF. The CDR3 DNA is TGTGCCAGCAGCTCCGGGGTGGGGACTAGTATCGAGCAGTACTTC.